This TCR beta chain appears in the sequencing data of a study of blood T cell repertoires in COVID-19. Sequencing used immunoSEQ multiplex PCR; TCRdb keeps in-frame clones, though not all of them. In the table there are around 310,000 clones, over 80% of which are singletons. V was trimmed by 6 bases and J by 6 bases, leaving 16 bases between them. The CDR3 sequence is 15 residues long. The V gene's germline CDR1 is SGHNT and CDR2 YYREEE (reference sequence). Sequenced: PBMCs or T cells enriched from blood (not recorded which). V and J are TRBV5-4 and TRBJ1-6, with a possible D match to TRBD1 (6 bases). The sequence derives from a man aged 30 to 39 who had recovered from COVID-19. As DNA, the CDR3 is TGTGCCAGCACCCGTCAGGGGCCCCTTAATTCACCCCTCCACTTT. This codes for CASTRQGPLNSPLHF.